This T cell receptor beta chain was captured by sequencing in a study of Graves' ophthalmopathy and Graves' hyperthyroidism. The germline V gene has CDR1 MGHDK and CDR2 SYGVNS. Germline trimming cut 6 bases from V and 2 bases from J; bases unmatched to any gene: 2. The CDR3 is 15 residues long. If patients had other autoimmune diseases, uncontrolled infections, pregnancy or lactation, they were excluded. CDR3 regions of TCR beta were amplified from RNA transcripts. First-round RT-PCR with HTBI primers preceded a second-round multiplex PCR. TCRdb reprocessed the multiplex PCR reads with MiXCR, giving one entry per CDR3 protein. Of 650,000 to 800,000 distinct CDR3 sequences in the sample, 35% to 50% were seen once. This clonotype has a handful of counts.

This chain links TRBV25-1 with TRBJ2-2; the match to TRBD1 covers 11 bases. The origin of this receptor is an adult man with Graves' ophthalmopathy. The sequenced sample was peripheral blood. As DNA, the CDR3 is TGTGCCAGCAGGGACAGGGGGCTTAACACCGGGGAGCTGTTTTTT. It yields the protein CASRDRGLNTGELFF.